This note documents a single T cell receptor beta chain sequence. This sample was taken from a study of shared clonotypes between healthy human individuals. Deep-level running was used for the assay. Methods used by the authors: Filtering differed for immunoSEQ, which gave only junction sequences without quality scores. Some clones are missing from TCRdb's copy, which holds only in-frame ones; the method was immunoSEQ multiplex PCR. That table gives V, J and clone size, and the DNA gave D and trimming. The sample shows about 490,000 clones, about 79% of them seen only once. In unsorted samples, genomic DNA was obtained using roughly 99 million PBMCs. The V gene's germline CDR1 is SGHRS and CDR2 YFSETQ. This CDR3 is 16 amino acids long. J lost 2 bases, V lost 0 bases, and 4 bases had no gene match.

The chain couples TRBV5-1 to TRBJ2-3, with TRBD2 matching over 9 bases. Sequencing was done on a sample of PBMCs. The sequence was obtained from a woman in her 40s in good health. Some clones in this sample may be carry-over from other donors' samples. The CDR3 DNA sequence: TGCGCCAGCAGCTTGGTGGCTAGCGGGACCACAGATACGCAGTATTTT. Amino acids: CASSLVASGTTDTQYF.